This T cell receptor beta chain was recovered during a study of technical replicates of blood from a few donors. Generated by immunoSEQ multiplex PCR, the TCRdb table keeps only in-frame clones and is missing some. The table lists some 80,000 clones, approximately 95% of them singletons. The sequence was obtained from a human donor in good health. Sample: T cells isolated from PBMCs.

In nucleotides, the CDR3 is TGTGCCAGCAGTTTGGGGGGGGTACCCTCCTACGAGCAGTACTTC. This encodes CASSLGGVPSYEQYF. The V call is TRBV28, the J call TRBJ2-7; 7 nucleotides align to TRBD2. This CDR3 contains 15 residues. The V segment lost 3 bases and the J segment 0 bases; nucleotides outside the gene matches: 5. Germline CDR1 MDHEN, CDR2 SYDVKM.